This T cell receptor beta chain originates from a study of control samples from healthy donors and cancer patients. CDR1 and CDR2 from the germline V gene are SGDLS and YYNGEE. The V and J ends lost 7 bases and 2 bases respectively, with 11 bases between them. The CDR3 runs to 13 residues. Profiled with immunoSEQ multiplex PCR; TCRdb holds only in-frame clones, not every one. The repertoire holds roughly 94,000 clones, with approximately 84% as singletons. The receptor's source is an older man with lung cancer. The sequenced sample was PBMCs. The chain links TRBV9 to TRBJ2-3; a weak D match, TRBD1 (5 bases). The CDR3 bases are TGTGCCAGCTCTAGGACATTCACAGATACGCAGTATTTT. Translated, it gives CASSRTFTDTQYF.